This is a list of T cell receptor beta chains from one sample in a study of T cell responses to AZD1222 COVID-19 vaccine. Produced via immunoSEQ multiplex PCR; TCRdb's table is partial and in-frame only. Among around 100,000 clones listed, around 87% were seen once. This material consisted of peripheral blood, taken 28 days after the second AZD1222 dose. The receptors stem from an adult who received the AZD1222 COVID-19 vaccine. CDR3s include the opening cysteine and the closing phenylalanine or tryptophan. A D gene is named only where the DNA matches it firmly.

v_call	d_call	j_call	cdr3_nt	cdr3_aa
TRBV27	-	TRBJ2-1	TGTGCCAGCAGATTTACCGGAATCGGGGAGCAGTTCTTC	CASRFTGIGEQFF
TRBV3-1/TRBV3-2	-	TRBJ2-5	TGTGCCAGCAGCTGGGGGGAGACCCAGTACTTC	CASSWGETQYF
TRBV18	TRBD1	TRBJ2-7	TGTGCCAGCTCACCCGCGACAGGGGGCTATCGCGAGCAGTACTTC	CASSPATGGYREQYF
TRBV9	-	TRBJ1-2	TGTGCCAGCAGCGTTGCGGACGGACGCTTGGGAGCTAACTATGGCTACACCTTC	CASSVADGRLGANYGYTF
TRBV24-1	-	TRBJ1-2	TGTGCCACCAGTGATCTGGGCTATGGCTACACCTTC	CATSDLGYGYTF
TRBV7-2	-	TRBJ2-7	TGTGCCAGCAGTATTGGGTGGCGGTCCTACGAGCAGTACTTC	CASSIGWRSYEQYF
TRBV5-4	-	TRBJ2-3	TGTGCCAGCAGCAAACAGGGCAGCACAGATACGCAGTATTTT	CASSKQGSTDTQYF
TRBV13	TRBD1	TRBJ2-1	TGTGCCAGCAGCCAAACAGGGGCCTGGGGGAGAACCCAGAATGAGCAGTTCTTC	CASSQTGAWGRTQNEQFF
TRBV4-3	-	TRBJ2-2	TGCGCCAGCAGCCCCACTACGGTCGGGGAGCTGTTTTTT	CASSPTTVGELFF
TRBV20-1	-	TRBJ2-7	TGCAGTGCTCCCCTTTACGAGCAGTACTTC	CSAPLYEQYF
TRBV30	-	TRBJ1-1	TGTGCCTGGAGTGCGGGGTCGGTCACTGAAGCTTTCTTT	CAWSAGSVTEAFF
TRBV4-1	-	TRBJ2-6	TGCGCCAGCAGCCCAGGGACATGGGGATCTGGGGCCAACGTCCTGACTTTC	CASSPGTWGSGANVLTF
TRBV3-1/TRBV3-2	-	TRBJ1-1	TGTGCCAGCAGCCACAGGGGCAGTACTGAAGCTTTCTTT	CASSHRGSTEAFF
TRBV5-4	TRBD2	TRBJ2-5	TGTGCCAGCAGCTTGGCCCGGGGGGGTGAAGAGACCCAGTACTTC	CASSLARGGEETQYF
TRBV7-9	TRBD1	TRBJ2-2	TGTGCCAGCAGCTTAGGAATGGACAGGGGGAACACCGGGGAGCTGTTTTTT	CASSLGMDRGNTGELFF
TRBV27	-	TRBJ2-5	TGTGCCAGCAGTTCCCAGGGGCGCATAGAGACCCAGTACTTC	CASSSQGRIETQYF
TRBV2	TRBD1	TRBJ2-7	TGTGCCAGCAGCGCCGGGACAGGAACCTACGAGCAGTACTTC	CASSAGTGTYEQYF
TRBV2	-	TRBJ1-2	TGTGCCAGCAGTGAAGGGGCTAGGGGCGACTATGGCTACACCTTC	CASSEGARGDYGYTF
TRBV7-9	TRBD1	TRBJ1-2	TGTGCCAGCAGCTTCGGACAGGGCGGTGGCTACACCTTC	CASSFGQGGGYTF
TRBV19	TRBD1	TRBJ1-5	TGTGCCAGTAGTGCGGGCCCGGGACAGCACAATCAGCCCCAGCATTTT	CASSAGPGQHNQPQHF
TRBV19	TRBD1	TRBJ1-1	TGTGCCAGTTCCCGGGACAGGGATACTGAAGCTTTCTTT	CASSRDRDTEAFF
TRBV2	TRBD1	TRBJ1-5	TGTGCCGCGGGGCAGGGGGCTCGAAATCAGCCCCAGCATTTT	CAAGQGARNQPQHF
TRBV18	-	TRBJ1-2	TGTGCCAGCTCACCACTGATTGGGGGCGATAAGACTAACTATGGCTACACCTTC	CASSPLIGGDKTNYGYTF